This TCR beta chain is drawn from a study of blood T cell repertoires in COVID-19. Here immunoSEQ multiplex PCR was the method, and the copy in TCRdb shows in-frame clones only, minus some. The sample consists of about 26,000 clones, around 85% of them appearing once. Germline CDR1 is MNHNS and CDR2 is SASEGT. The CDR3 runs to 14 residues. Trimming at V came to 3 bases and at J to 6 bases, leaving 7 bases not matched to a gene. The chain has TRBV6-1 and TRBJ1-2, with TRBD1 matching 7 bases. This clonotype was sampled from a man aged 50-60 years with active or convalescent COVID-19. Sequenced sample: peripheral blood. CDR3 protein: CASSESGGFDGYTF. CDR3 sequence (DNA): TGTGCCAGCAGTGAGTCAGGGGGGTTCGATGGCTACACCTTC.